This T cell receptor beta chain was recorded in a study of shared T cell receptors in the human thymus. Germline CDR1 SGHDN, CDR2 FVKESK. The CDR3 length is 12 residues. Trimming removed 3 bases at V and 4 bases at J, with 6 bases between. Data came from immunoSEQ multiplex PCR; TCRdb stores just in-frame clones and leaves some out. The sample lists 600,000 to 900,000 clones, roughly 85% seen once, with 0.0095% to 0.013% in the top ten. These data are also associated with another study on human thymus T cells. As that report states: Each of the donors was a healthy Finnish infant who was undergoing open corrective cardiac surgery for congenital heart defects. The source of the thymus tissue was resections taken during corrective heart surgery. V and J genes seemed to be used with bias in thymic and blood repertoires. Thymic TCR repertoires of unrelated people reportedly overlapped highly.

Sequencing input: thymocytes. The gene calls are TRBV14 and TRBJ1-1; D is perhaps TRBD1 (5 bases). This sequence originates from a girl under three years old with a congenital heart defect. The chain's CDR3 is CASSQGGTEAFF. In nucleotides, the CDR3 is TGTGCCAGCAGCCAGGGGGGCACTGAAGCTTTCTTT.